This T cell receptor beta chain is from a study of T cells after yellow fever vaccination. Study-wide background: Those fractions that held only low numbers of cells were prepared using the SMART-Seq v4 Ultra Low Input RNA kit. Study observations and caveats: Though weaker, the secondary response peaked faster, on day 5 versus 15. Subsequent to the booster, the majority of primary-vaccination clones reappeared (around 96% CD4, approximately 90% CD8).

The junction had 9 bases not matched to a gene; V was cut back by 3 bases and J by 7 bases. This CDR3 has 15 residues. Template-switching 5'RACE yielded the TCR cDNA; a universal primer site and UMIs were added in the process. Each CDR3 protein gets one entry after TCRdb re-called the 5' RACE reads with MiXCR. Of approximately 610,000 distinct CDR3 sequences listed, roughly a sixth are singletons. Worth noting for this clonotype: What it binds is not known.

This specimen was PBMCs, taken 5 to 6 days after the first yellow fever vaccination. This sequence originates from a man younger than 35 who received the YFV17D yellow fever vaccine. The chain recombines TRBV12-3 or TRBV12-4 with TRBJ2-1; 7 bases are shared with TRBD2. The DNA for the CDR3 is TGTGCCAGCAGTTTTAGGGTAGCGGGTGCAAATGAGCAGTTCTTC. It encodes CASSFRVAGANEQFF.